The present entry profiles one T cell receptor beta chain with its context. Antigen: not known. This entry comes from a study of CD4 T cells in relation to SARS-CoV-2 and coronaviruses. Study-level information: Patient ages ranged from about 20 to 72, median 38. General study findings and limits: According to naive versus memory sequencing, detected responses are memory recall, not newly primed.

Germline CDR1 and CDR2: SGHDT and YYEEEE. The germline V and J ends were trimmed by 5 bases and 9 bases, with 21 bases remaining between them. This CDR3 region has 16 residues. Sequenced by immunoSEQ multiplex PCR; TCRdb stores in-frame clones only, minus some. The sample lists some 32,000 clones, under 80% occurring once. Naive or memory CD4+ cells were cultured 1:1 with T cell-depleted PBMCs plus CEF. The receptor was isolated from an adult with COVID-19. The sample taken for sequencing was memory CD4+ T cells from PBMCs, cultured in vitro. The chain combines TRBV5-6 with TRBJ1-6, with D maybe TRBD1 (5 bases). The DNA for the CDR3 is TGTGCCAGCAGTTCCCGAAGCGGGGCTGGGGGTTCACCCCTCCACTTT. The encoded protein is CASSSRSGAGGSPLHF.